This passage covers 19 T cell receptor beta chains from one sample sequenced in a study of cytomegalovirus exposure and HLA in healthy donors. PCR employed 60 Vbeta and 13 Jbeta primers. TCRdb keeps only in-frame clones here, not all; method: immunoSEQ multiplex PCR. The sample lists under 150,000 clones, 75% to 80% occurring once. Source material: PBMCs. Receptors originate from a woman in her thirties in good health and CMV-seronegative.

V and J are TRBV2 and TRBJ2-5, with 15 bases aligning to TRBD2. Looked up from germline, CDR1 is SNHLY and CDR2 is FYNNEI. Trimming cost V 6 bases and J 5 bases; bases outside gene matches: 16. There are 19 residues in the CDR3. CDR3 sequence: CASSGTSGGRKDFGETQYF. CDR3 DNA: TGTGCCAGCAGCGGGACTAGCGGGGGGCGGAAGGACTTTGGGGAGACCCAGTACTTC. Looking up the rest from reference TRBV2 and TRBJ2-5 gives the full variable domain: EPEVTQTPSHQVTQMGQEVILRCVPISNHLYFYWYRQILGQKVEFLVSFYNNEISEKSEIFDDQFSVERPDGSNFTLKIRSTKLEDSAMYFCASSGTSGGRKDFGETQYFGPGTRLLVL.

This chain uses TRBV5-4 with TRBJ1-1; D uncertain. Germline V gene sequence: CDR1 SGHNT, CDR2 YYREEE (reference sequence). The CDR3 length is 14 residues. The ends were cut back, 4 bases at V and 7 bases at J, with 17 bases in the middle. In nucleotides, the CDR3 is TGTGCCAGCAGCCACGATGCGAGTCCGAATGAAGCTTTCTTT. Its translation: CASSHDASPNEAFF.

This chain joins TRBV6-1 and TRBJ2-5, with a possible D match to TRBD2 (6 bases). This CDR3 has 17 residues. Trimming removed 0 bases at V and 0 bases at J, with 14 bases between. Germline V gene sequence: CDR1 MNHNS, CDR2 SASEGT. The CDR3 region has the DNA TGTGCCAGCAGTGAAGCGCGCGGAGGGCAGTACCAAGAGACCCAGTACTTC. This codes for CASSEARGGQYQETQYF.

CDR3 sequence: CASSSPGQVHDEQFF. The CDR3 DNA is TGCGCCAGCAGCTCTCCGGGACAGGTACACGATGAGCAGTTCTTC. The rearrangement joins TRBV5-1 to TRBJ2-1; 8 bases are shared with TRBD1. V lost 3 bases to trimming and J lost 8 bases; unmatched junction nucleotides: 10. Germline lookup yields CDR1 SGHRS and CDR2 YFSETQ. The CDR3 is 15 residues long.

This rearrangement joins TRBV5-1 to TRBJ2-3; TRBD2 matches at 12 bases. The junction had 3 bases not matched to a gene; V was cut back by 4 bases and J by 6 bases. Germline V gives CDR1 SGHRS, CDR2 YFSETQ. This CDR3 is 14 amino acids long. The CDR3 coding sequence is TGCGCCAGCAGCCTTGGACTAGCGGGGGATACGCAGTATTTT. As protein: CASSLGLAGDTQYF.

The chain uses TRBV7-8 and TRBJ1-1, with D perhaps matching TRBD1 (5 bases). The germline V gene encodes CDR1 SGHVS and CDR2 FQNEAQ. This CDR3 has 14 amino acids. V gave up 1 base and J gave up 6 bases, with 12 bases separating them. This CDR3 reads CASSLGGTIAEAFF. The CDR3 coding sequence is TGTGCCAGCAGCTTAGGGGGGACTATCGCTGAAGCTTTCTTT. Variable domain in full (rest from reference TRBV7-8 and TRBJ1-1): GAGVSQSPRYKVAKRGQDVALRCDPISGHVSLFWYQQALGQGPEFLTYFQNEAQLDKSGLPSDRFFAERPEGSVSTLKIQRTQQEDSAVYLCASSLGGTIAEAFFGQGTRLTVV.

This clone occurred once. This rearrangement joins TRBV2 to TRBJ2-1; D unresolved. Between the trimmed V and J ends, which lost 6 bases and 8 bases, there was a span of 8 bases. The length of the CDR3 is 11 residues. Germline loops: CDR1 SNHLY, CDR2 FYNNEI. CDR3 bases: TGTGCCAGCAGGCGCGGTTATGAGCAGTTCTTC. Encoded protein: CASRRGYEQFF.

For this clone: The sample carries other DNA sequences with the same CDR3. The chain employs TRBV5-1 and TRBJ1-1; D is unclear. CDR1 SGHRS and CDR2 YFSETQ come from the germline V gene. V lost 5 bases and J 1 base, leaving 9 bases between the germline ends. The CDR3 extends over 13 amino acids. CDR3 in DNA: TGCGCCAGCAGTCGGACTGAGAACACTGAAGCTTTCTTT. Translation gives CASSRTENTEAFF.

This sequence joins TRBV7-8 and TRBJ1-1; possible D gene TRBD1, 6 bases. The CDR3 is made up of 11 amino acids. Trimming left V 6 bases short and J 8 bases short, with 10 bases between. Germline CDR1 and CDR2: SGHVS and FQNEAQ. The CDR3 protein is CASSFDREAFF. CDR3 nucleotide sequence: TGTGCCAGCAGTTTCGACAGGGAAGCTTTCTTT. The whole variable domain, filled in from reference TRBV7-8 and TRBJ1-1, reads GAGVSQSPRYKVAKRGQDVALRCDPISGHVSLFWYQQALGQGPEFLTYFQNEAQLDKSGLPSDRFFAERPEGSVSTLKIQRTQQEDSAVYLCASSFDREAFFGQGTRLTVV.

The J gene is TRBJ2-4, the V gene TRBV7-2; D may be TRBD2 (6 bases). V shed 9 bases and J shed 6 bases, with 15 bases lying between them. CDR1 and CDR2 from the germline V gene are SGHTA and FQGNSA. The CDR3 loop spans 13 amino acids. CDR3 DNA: TGTGCCAGGCCTGGGGCGCGGGGAAACATTCAGTACTTC. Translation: CARPGARGNIQYF.

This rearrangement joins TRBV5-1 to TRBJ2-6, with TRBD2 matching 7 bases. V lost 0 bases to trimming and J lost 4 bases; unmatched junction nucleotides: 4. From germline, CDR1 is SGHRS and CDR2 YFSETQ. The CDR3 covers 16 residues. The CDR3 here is CASSLVGGTGANVLTF. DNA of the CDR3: TGCGCCAGCAGCTTGGTGGGGGGGACCGGGGCCAACGTCCTGACTTTC.

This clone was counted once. This CDR3 is CASSFLTGANEKLFF. In DNA, the CDR3 is TGCGCCAGCAGCTTTTTGACAGGGGCGAATGAAAAACTGTTTTTT. The rearrangement uses TRBV5-1 and TRBJ1-4; 8 bases line up with TRBD1. V lost 2 bases to trimming and J lost 5 bases; unmatched junction nucleotides: 5. This CDR3 spans 15 amino acids. Germline V gene data show CDR1 as SGHRS and CDR2 as YFSETQ.

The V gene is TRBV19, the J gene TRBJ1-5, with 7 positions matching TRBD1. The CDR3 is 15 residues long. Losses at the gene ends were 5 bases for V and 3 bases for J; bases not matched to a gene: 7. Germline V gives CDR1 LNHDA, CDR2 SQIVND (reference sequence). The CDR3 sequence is CASSLGDRNNQPQHF. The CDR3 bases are TGTGCCAGTAGTCTCGGGGACAGAAACAATCAGCCCCAGCATTTT.

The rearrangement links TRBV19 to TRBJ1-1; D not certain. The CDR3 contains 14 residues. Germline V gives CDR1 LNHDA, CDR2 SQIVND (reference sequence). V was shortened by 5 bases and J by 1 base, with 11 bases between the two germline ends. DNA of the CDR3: TGTGCCAGTAGTCTCGGAACGGGGAACACTGAAGCTTTCTTT. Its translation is CASSLGTGNTEAFF.

CDR3 nucleotide sequence: TGTGCCAGCAGCTTTCTGTCTAGCGGGGAGGGGGAGACCCAGTACTTC. Its translation: CASSFLSSGEGETQYF. This sequence joins TRBV7-2 and TRBJ2-5; 9 bases align to TRBD2. The V gene's germline CDR1 is SGHTA and CDR2 FQGNSA. The CDR3 has 16 residues. With V trimmed by 3 bases and J by 5 bases, 10 bases remained unmatched.

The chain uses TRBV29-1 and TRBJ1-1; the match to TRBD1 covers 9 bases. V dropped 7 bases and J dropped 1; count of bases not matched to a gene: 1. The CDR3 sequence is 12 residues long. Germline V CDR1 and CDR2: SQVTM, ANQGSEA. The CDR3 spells CSAQGANTEAFF. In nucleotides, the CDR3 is TGCAGCGCACAGGGGGCGAACACTGAAGCTTTCTTT.

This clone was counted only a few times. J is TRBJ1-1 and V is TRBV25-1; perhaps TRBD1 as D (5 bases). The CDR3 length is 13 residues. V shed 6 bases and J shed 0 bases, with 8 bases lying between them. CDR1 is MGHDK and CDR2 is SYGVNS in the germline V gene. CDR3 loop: CASRTAMNTEAFF. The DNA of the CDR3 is TGTGCCAGCAGGACAGCTATGAACACTGAAGCTTTCTTT. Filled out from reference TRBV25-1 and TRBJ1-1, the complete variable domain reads EADIYQTPRYLVIGTGKKITLECSQTMGHDKMYWYQQDPGMELHLIHYSYGVNSTEKGDLSSESTVSRIRTEHFPLTLESARPSHTSQYLCASRTAMNTEAFFGQGTRLTVV.

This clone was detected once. The CDR3 bases are TGTGCCATCAGACCTCCGGGACAGGGGACCACTGAAGCTTTCTTT. Protein sequence: CAIRPPGQGTTEAFF. The chain couples TRBV10-3 to TRBJ1-1; 10 nucleotides align to TRBD1. The CDR3 loop spans 15 amino acids. The V segment lost 6 bases and the J segment 4 bases; nucleotides outside the gene matches: 8. Germline V CDR1 and CDR2: ENHRY, SYGVKD.

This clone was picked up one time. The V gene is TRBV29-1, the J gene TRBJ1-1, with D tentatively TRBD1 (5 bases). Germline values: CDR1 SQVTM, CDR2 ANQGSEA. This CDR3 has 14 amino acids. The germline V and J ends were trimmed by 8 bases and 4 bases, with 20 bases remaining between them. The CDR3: CSSTAQSRGTEAFF. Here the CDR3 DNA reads TGCAGCTCCACCGCACAGAGTAGGGGCACTGAAGCTTTCTTT.